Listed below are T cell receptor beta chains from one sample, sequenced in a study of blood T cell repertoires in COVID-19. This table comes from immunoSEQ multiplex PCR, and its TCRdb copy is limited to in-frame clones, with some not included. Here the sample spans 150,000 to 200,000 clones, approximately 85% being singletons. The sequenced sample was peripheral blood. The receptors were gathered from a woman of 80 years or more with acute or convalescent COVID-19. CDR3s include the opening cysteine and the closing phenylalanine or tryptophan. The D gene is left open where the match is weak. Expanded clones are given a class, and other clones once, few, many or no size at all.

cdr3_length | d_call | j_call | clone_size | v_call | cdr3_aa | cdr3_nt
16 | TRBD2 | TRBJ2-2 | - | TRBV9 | CASSVGSSGGTGELFF | TGTGCCAGCAGCGTAGGATCTAGCGGGGGCACCGGGGAGCTGTTTTTT
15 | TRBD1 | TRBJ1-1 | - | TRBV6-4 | CASSKGTGGNTEAFF | TGTGCCAGCAGTAAAGGGACAGGAGGTAACACTGAAGCTTTCTTT
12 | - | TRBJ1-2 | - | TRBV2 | CASIVDSYGYTF | TGTGCCAGCATAGTGGACAGCTATGGCTACACCTTC
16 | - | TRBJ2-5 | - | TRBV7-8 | CASSPLIDTSVKTQYF | TGTGCCAGCAGCCCCCTTATAGACACGTCCGTTAAGACCCAGTACTTC
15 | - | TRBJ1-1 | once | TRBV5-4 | CASSLYQGRNTEAFF | TGTGCCAGCAGCTTGTATCAGGGGCGGAACACTGAAGCTTTCTTT
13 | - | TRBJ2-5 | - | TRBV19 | CASSVGTQETQYF | TGTGCCAGTAGTGTGGGGACACAAGAGACCCAGTACTTC
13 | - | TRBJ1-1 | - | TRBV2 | CASSSGAATEAFF | TGTGCCAGCAGCTCAGGGGCGGCCACTGAAGCTTTCTTT
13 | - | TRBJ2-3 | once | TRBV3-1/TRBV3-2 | CASSQDRRDTQYF | TGTGCCAGCAGCCAAGATCGGAGGGATACGCAGTATTTT
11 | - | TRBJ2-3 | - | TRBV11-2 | CASRRGDTQYF | TGTGCCAGCAGACGAGGCGATACGCAGTATTTT
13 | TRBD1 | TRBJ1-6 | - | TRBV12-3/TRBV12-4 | CASSDRGNSPLHF | TGTGCCAGCAGTGACAGGGGTAATTCACCCCTCCACTTT
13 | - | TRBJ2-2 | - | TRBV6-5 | CASSSGHTGELFF | TGTGCCAGCAGTTCTGGGCACACCGGGGAGCTGTTTTTT
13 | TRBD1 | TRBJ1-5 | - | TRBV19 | CASSATGDQPQHF | TGTGCCAGTAGTGCAACAGGGGACCAGCCCCAGCATTTT
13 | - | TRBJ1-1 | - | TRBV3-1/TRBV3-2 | CASSSSKNTEAFF | TGTGCCAGCAGCTCTTCTAAGAACACTGAAGCTTTCTTT
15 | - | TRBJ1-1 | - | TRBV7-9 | CASSSGSQNTKEAFF | TGTGCCAGCAGCTCAGGAAGCCAAAATACAAAGGAAGCTTTCTTT
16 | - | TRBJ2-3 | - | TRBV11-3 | CASSLSPSTSTDTQYF | TGTGCCAGCAGCTTGTCCCCAAGCACTAGCACAGATACGCAGTATTTT
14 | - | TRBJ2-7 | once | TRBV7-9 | CASRYGSISGEQYF | TGTGCCAGCAGATATGGCTCTATCAGCGGCGAGCAGTACTTC
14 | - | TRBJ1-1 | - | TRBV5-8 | CASSLSHSQTEAFF | TGTGCCAGCAGCTTGAGCCACAGTCAAACTGAAGCTTTCTTT
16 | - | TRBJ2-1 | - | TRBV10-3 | CAISDPTGLLYNEQFF | TGTGCCATCAGTGATCCGACGGGACTTCTCTACAATGAGCAGTTCTTC
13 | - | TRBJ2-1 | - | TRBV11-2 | CASSPGFEGEQFF | TGTGCCAGCAGCCCCGGATTCGAGGGTGAGCAGTTCTTC
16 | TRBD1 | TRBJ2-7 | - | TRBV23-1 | CASSQEWTGRSYEQYF | TGCGCCAGCAGTCAGGAGTGGACAGGGCGCTCCTACGAGCAGTACTTC
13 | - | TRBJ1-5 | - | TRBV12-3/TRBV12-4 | CASSLNSNQPQHF | TGTGCCAGCAGTCTAAATAGCAATCAGCCCCAGCATTTT
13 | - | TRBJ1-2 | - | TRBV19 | CASSMSPPGGYTF | TGTGCCAGTAGTATGAGCCCCCCGGGTGGCTACACCTTC
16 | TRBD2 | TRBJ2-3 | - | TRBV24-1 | CATSLLAGVPEDTQYF | TGTGCCACCAGTTTGCTAGCGGGAGTACCGGAAGATACGCAGTATTTT
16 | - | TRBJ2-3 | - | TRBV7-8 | CASSLVTGHSTDTQYF | TGTGCCAGCAGCTTGGTAACAGGCCATAGCACAGATACGCAGTATTTT
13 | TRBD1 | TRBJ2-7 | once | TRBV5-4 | CASSLDRGYEQYF | TGTGCCAGCAGCTTAGACAGGGGCTACGAGCAGTACTTC
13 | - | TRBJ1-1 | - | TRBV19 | CASSIPGNTEAFF | TGTGCCAGTAGTATACCGGGGAACACTGAAGCTTTCTTT
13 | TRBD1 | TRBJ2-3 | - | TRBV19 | CASGTGGTDTQYF | TGTGCCAGTGGGACAGGGGGCACAGATACGCAGTATTTT
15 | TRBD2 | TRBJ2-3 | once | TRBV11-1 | CASSLVREATDTQYF | TGTGCCAGCAGCTTAGTGCGGGAGGCCACAGATACGCAGTATTTT
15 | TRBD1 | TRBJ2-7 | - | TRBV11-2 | CASSWGPGQGYEQYF | TGTGCCAGCAGCTGGGGACCGGGACAGGGTTACGAGCAGTACTTC
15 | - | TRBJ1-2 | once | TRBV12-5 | CASGLPGIPNYGYTF | TGTGCTAGTGGTTTGCCAGGGATTCCCAACTATGGCTACACCTTC
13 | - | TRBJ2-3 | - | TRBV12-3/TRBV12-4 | CASSLGVSDTQYF | TGTGCCAGCAGTTTGGGAGTATCCGATACGCAGTATTTT
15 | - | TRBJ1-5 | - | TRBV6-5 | CASSTLEGWKQPQHF | TGTGCCAGCAGTACTTTGGAGGGGTGGAAACAGCCCCAGCATTTT
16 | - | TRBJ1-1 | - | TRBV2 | CASSEAPPGRNTEAFF | TGTGCCAGCAGTGAAGCCCCCCCAGGCCGGAACACTGAAGCTTTCTTT
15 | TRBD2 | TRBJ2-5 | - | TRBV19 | CASSSTTSPQETQYF | TGTGCCAGTAGCTCGACGACTAGCCCTCAAGAGACCCAGTACTTC
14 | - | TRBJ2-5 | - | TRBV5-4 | CASSLARHQETQYF | TGTGCCAGCAGCTTGGCCAGGCACCAAGAGACCCAGTACTTC
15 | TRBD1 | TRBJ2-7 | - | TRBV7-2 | CASSLGRDRVNEQYF | TGTGCCAGCAGCTTAGGCCGGGACAGGGTTAACGAGCAGTACTTC
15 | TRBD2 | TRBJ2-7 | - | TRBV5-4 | CASTTGGVAAPEQYF | TGTGCCAGCACCACCGGGGGGGTAGCCGCCCCCGAGCAGTACTTC
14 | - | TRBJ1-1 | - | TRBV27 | CASSYSGGDTEAFF | TGTGCCAGCAGTTATTCGGGGGGAGACACTGAAGCTTTCTTT
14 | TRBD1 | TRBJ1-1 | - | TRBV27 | CASSLLGQGLQAFF | TGTGCCAGCAGTTTGCTGGGACAGGGCCTCCAAGCTTTCTTT
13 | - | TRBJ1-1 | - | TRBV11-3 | CASSPRGNTEAFF | TGTGCCAGCAGCCCCCGCGGCAACACTGAAGCTTTCTTT
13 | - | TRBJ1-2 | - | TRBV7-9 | CASSLGRNYGYTF | TGTGCCAGCAGCTTAGGTCGGAACTATGGCTACACCTTC
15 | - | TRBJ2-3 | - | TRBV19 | CASSIRLPGTDTQYF | TGTGCCAGTAGTATTCGACTTCCGGGCACAGATACGCAGTATTTT
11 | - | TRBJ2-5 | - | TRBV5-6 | CASSLAGTQYF | TGTGCCAGCAGCTTGGCGGGGACCCAGTACTTC
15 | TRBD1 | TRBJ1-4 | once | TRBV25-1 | CASRDPGQGAGKLFF | TGTGCCAGCAGAGACCCCGGACAGGGGGCGGGAAAACTGTTTTTT
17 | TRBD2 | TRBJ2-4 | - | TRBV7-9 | CASSSLVGAGGRNIQYF | TGTGCCAGCAGCTCCCTAGTTGGGGCGGGGGGAAGAAACATTCAGTACTTC
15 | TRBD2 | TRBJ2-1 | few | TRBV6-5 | CASTRTSGRLDEQFF | TGTGCCAGCACCAGGACTAGCGGGCGCCTAGATGAGCAGTTCTTC
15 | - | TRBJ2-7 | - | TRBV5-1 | CASSLEYGLLYEQYF | TGCGCCAGCAGCTTGGAATACGGGTTGCTCTACGAGCAGTACTTC
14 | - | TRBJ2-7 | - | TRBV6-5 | CASPTRGISYEQYF | TGTGCCAGCCCGACCCGGGGAATCTCCTACGAGCAGTACTTC
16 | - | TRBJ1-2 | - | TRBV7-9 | CASGVGAGGGNYGYTF | TGTGCCAGCGGAGTGGGGGCGGGTGGAGGAAACTATGGCTACACCTTC
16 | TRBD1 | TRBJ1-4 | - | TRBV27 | CASSLFTGTGIGKLFF | TGTGCCAGCAGTTTATTCACCGGGACAGGGATAGGAAAACTGTTTTTT
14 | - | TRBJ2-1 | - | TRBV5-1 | CASSLGDTRNEQFF | TGCGCCAGCAGCTTGGGAGACACACGCAATGAGCAGTTCTTC
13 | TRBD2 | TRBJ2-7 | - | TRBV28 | CATQTSGTYEQYF | TGTGCCACCCAGACTAGCGGTACCTACGAGCAGTACTTC
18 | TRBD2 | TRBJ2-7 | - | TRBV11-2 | CASSSGLAGGSYAYEQYF | TGTGCCAGCAGCTCGGGACTAGCGGGGGGCTCGTACGCCTACGAGCAGTACTTC
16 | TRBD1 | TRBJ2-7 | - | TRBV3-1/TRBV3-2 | CASSRDRGKSSYEQYF | TGTGCCAGCAGCCGAGACAGGGGTAAGAGCTCCTACGAGCAGTACTTC
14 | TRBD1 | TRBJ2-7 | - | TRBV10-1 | CASSEGGLSYEQYF | TGCGCCAGCAGTGAAGGGGGCCTTTCCTACGAGCAGTACTTC